Listed here are 23 T cell receptor beta chains from one sample, sequenced in a study of T cell responses to AZD1222 COVID-19 vaccine. The assay was immunoSEQ multiplex PCR, and TCRdb's table has in-frame clones only and misses some. The table shows tens of thousands of clones, with about 89% occurring only once. The sequencing used peripheral blood, collected on day 0 of AZD1222 vaccination. These receptor sequences come from an adult in good health.

The chain joins TRBV10-3 to TRBJ2-7; the D gene could be TRBD1 or TRBD2 (6 bases each). V lost 11 bases and J lost 5, with 19 bases in between. CDR1 and CDR2 (germline): ENHRY, SYGVKD. This CDR3 has 13 amino acids. CDR3 region: CASTGAGEDEQYF. The DNA of the CDR3 is TGTGCCTCCACGGGGGCAGGGGAGGACGAGCAGTACTTC.

The count of this clone is one. The rearrangement uses TRBV19 and TRBJ1-5; unclear D gene. Per the germline V gene, CDR1 is LNHDA and CDR2 is SQIVND (reference sequence). The CDR3 is 14 residues long. V lost 3 bases and J 0 bases, leaving 6 bases between the germline ends. CDR3 amino acids: CASSILDSNQPQHF. CDR3 nucleotide sequence: TGTGCCAGTAGTATTTTGGATAGCAATCAGCCCCAGCATTTT.

The chain joins TRBV2 to TRBJ1-4; a weak D match, TRBD1 (5 bases). The CDR3 has 14 amino acids. Germline CDR1 reads SNHLY; CDR2 reads FYNNEI. The V gene lost 2 bases and the J gene lost 7 bases, with 11 bases spanning the gap. In DNA form, the CDR3 reads TGTGCCAGCAGTGAACGAGGGGACGGTGAAAAACTGTTTTTT. It yields the protein CASSERGDGEKLFF.

CDR3 nucleotides: TGTGCCAGCAGCTCGTTCCGGGACAGGGGGATCGGGACCCAGTACTTC. Amino acid sequence: CASSSFRDRGIGTQYF. The chain employs TRBV7-9 and TRBJ2-5; 11 bases align to TRBD1. The length of the CDR3 is 16 residues. V lost 4 bases and J lost 7; bases outside the gene matches: 11. CDR1 is SEHNR, CDR2 FQNEAQ, per germline (reference sequence).

The chain has TRBV6-5 and TRBJ1-4; a possible D gene is TRBD1 (5 bases). This CDR3 contains 15 residues. From germline, CDR1 is MNHEY and CDR2 SVGAGI. Deletions cut 0 bases from V and 7 bases from J, with 12 bases between. Written as DNA, the CDR3 is TGTGCCAGCAGTTACTCGGGGGGGGTTGTTGAAAAACTGTTTTTT. Encoded protein: CASSYSGGVVEKLFF.

The rearrangement links TRBV5-1 to TRBJ2-5; the match to TRBD1 covers 7 bases. Germline lookup yields CDR1 SGHRS and CDR2 YFSETQ. The CDR3 consists of 16 residues. After removal of 4 bases from V and 0 bases from J, the junction contained 9 bases not matched to a gene. As DNA, the CDR3 is TGCGCCAGCAGCACGACAGGGCTTCTGTACCAAGAGACCCAGTACTTC. This translates into CASSTTGLLYQETQYF.

This clone occurred once. V usage is TRBV16 and J usage is TRBJ1-5, with TRBD1 matching 9 bases. CDR1 is KGHSY, CDR2 FQNENV, per germline. J was trimmed by 0 bases and V by 5 bases; bases with no gene match: 5. The CDR3 runs to 16 residues. The CDR3 region is CASSTTGGDSNQPQHF. CDR3 DNA sequence: TGTGCCAGCAGCACGACAGGGGGAGATAGCAATCAGCCCCAGCATTTT.

The V and J genes are TRBV19 and TRBJ2-2, with TRBD1 as a possible D gene (6 bases). V gave up 2 bases and J gave up 6 bases, with 13 bases separating them. CDR1 is LNHDA, CDR2 SQIVND, per germline (reference sequence). The CDR3 length is 15 residues. CDR3: CASSIRGRNAGELFF. CDR3 DNA: TGTGCCAGTAGTATAAGGGGGAGAAATGCCGGGGAGCTGTTTTTT.

A few counts support this clone. This rearrangement joins TRBV5-1 to TRBJ2-2; D not certain. CDR3 length: 15 residues. In germline, CDR1 is SGHRS, CDR2 YFSETQ. The V end was cut by 1 base, the J end by 0 bases, with 7 bases between. The CDR3 here is CASSLLQSNTGELFF. For the CDR3, the DNA is TGCGCCAGCAGCTTGTTACAATCGAACACCGGGGAGCTGTTTTTT.

This rearrangement joins TRBV18 to TRBJ2-1; D is possibly TRBD2 (5 bases). CDR3 length: 15 amino acids. The germline V and J ends were trimmed by 1 base and 4 bases, with 11 bases remaining between them. CDR1 KGHSH and CDR2 LQKENI come from the germline V gene. In DNA form, the CDR3 reads TGTGCCAGCTCACCACTCCGCGGGCTTTACAATGAGCAGTTCTTC. It is translated as CASSPLRGLYNEQFF.

V is TRBV13 and J is TRBJ2-2; D might be TRBD1 (7 bases). V was cut by 5 bases and J by 1 base, with 11 bases left in between. Germline CDR1 and CDR2: PRHDT and FYEKMQ (reference sequence). The CDR3 runs to 15 residues. The CDR3 nucleotides are TGTGCCAGCAGCCGGGGGACAGTGAACACCGGGGAGCTGTTTTTT. It encodes CASSRGTVNTGELFF. The full variable domain, rest sourced from reference TRBV13 and TRBJ2-2, is AAGVIQSPRHLIKEKRETATLKCYPIPRHDTVYWYQQGPGQDPQFLISFYEKMQSDKGSIPDRFSAQQFSDYHSELNMSSLELGDSALYFCASSRGTVNTGELFFGEGSRLTVL.

This rearrangement joins TRBV7-6 to TRBJ1-5, with D maybe TRBD1 (5 bases). Germline-derived CDR1 and CDR2 are SGHVS and FNYEAQ. CDR3 length: 16 residues. V was cut by 2 bases and J by 6 bases, with 17 bases left in between. The CDR3 region has the DNA TGTGCCAGCAGCTTATGGGCTGCAGGGCCCGGTCAGCCCCAGCATTTT. Amino acid sequence: CASSLWAAGPGQPQHF. The full variable domain, rest sourced from reference TRBV7-6 and TRBJ1-5, is GAGVSQSPRYKVTKRGQDVALRCDPISGHVSLYWYRQALGQGPEFLTYFNYEAQQDKSGLPNDRFSAERPEGSISTLTIQRTEQRDSAMYRCASSLWAAGPGQPQHFGDGTRLSIL.

This chain joins TRBV12-5 and TRBJ1-1; no clear D gene. The length of the CDR3 is 13 residues. The ends were cut back, 0 bases at V and 11 bases at J, with 13 bases in the middle. The germline V gene has CDR1 LGHNT and CDR2 FRNRAP. The CDR3 sequence: CASGLVPGSGAFF. Written as DNA, the CDR3 is TGTGCTAGTGGTTTGGTACCTGGGAGTGGCGCTTTCTTT.

V usage is TRBV10-3 and J usage is TRBJ1-2; 7 nucleotides line up with TRBD1. The CDR3 covers 13 residues. Trimming took 6 bases from V and 4 from J; bases not matched to a gene: 5. Germline V gives CDR1 ENHRY, CDR2 SYGVKD. The CDR3 DNA sequence: TGTGCCATCAGGGACAGGTTAACCTATGGCTACACCTTC. It is translated as CAIRDRLTYGYTF.

V usage is TRBV29-1 and J usage is TRBJ1-5; TRBD1 is a possible D gene (5 bases). Germline CDR1 is SQVTM and CDR2 is ANQGSEA. CDR3 size: 13 residues. V was cut by 7 bases and J by 3 bases, with 13 bases left in between. CDR3 bases: TGCAGCGCCAGGGTCGGCACCAATCAGCCCCAGCATTTT. Translating gives CSARVGTNQPQHF.

The gene calls are TRBV2 and TRBJ2-5; unclear D gene. Deletions cut 7 bases from V and 1 base from J, with 7 bases between. CDR3 length equals 12 residues. Germline-derived CDR1 and CDR2 are SNHLY and FYNNEI. The CDR3 loop reads CASNEVQETQYF. CDR3 DNA: TGTGCCAGCAACGAGGTCCAAGAGACCCAGTACTTC.

The chain is built from TRBV5-1 and TRBJ1-2, with D unclear. In germline, CDR1 is SGHRS, CDR2 YFSETQ. V was pared by 0 bases and J by 1 base, with 7 bases between. The CDR3 has 14 amino acids. CDR3 sequence (DNA): TGCGCCAGCAGCTTGGACAGTAGTAACTATGGCTACACCTTC. Protein product: CASSLDSSNYGYTF. Based on the CDR3 plus reference TRBV5-1 and TRBJ1-2, the full variable domain is KAGVTQTPRYLIKTRGQQVTLSCSPISGHRSVSWYQQTPGQGLQFLFEYFSETQRNKGNFPGRFSGRQFSNSRSEMNVSTLELGDSALYLCASSLDSSNYGYTFGSGTRLTVV.

The CDR3 protein is CASSQDCAQIWAGGVTDTQYF. The CDR3 region has the DNA TGTGCCAGCAGCCAAGATTGTGCGCAAATCTGGGCGGGGGGCGTCACAGATACGCAGTATTTT. The chain has TRBV3-1 (or the pseudogene TRBV3-2) and TRBJ2-3; 8 bases align to TRBD2. V lost 0 bases, J lost 2 bases, and 19 bases stayed unmatched. Germline CDR1 LGHDT, CDR2 YNNKEL (reference sequence). The CDR3 extends over 21 amino acids.

The rearrangement links TRBV21-1 to TRBJ1-1; the table names TRBD1, a call not compared with the DNA. TRBV21-1 is termed a pseudogene. This CDR3 has 15 amino acids. The CDR3 reads CASSKVRQGYTEAFF. The CDR3 nucleotides are TGTGCCAGCAGCAAAGTAAGACAGGGCTACACTGAAGCTTTCTTT.

The chain couples TRBV19 to TRBJ2-7, with D hard to call. Germline-derived CDR1 and CDR2 are LNHDA and SQIVND (reference sequence). Trimming shortened V by 5 bases and J by 2 bases, and 13 bases separated the two germline ends. The CDR3 loop spans 14 amino acids. CDR3 DNA sequence: TGTGCCAGTAGTGGGCTGCGCCTGACCTACGAGCAGTACTTC. Translating gives CASSGLRLTYEQYF.

This chain uses TRBV18 with TRBJ2-3, with D uncertain. Germline V gene lookup returns CDR1 KGHSH and CDR2 LQKENI. Trimming pared 1 base from V and 6 bases from J, leaving 8 bases between. CDR3 length: 13 residues. CDR3 amino acids: CASSPHAQDTQYF. CDR3 coding DNA: TGTGCCAGCTCACCACACGCCCAGGATACGCAGTATTTT.

This chain connects TRBV11-1 to TRBJ2-1, with a weak D call TRBD1 (6 bases). V was trimmed by 5 bases and J by 8 bases, leaving 22 bases between them. Germline-derived CDR1 and CDR2 are SGHAT and FQDESV (reference sequence). The CDR3 has 16 residues. The CDR3 loop is CASSLVQQGLGDEQFF. CDR3 DNA: TGTGCCAGCAGCCTGGTCCAACAGGGTTTAGGGGATGAGCAGTTCTTC.

CDR3 bases: TGTGCCAGCAGTTTAGTCATGAACACTGAAGCTTTCTTT. Translation gives CASSLVMNTEAFF. J is TRBJ1-1 and V is TRBV27; no firm D call. The ends were cut back, 2 bases at V and 0 bases at J, with 4 bases in the middle. Germline V CDR1 and CDR2: MNHEY, SMNVEV (reference sequence). CDR3 length: 13 residues.